Shown below are 17 T cell receptor beta chains from a single sample sequenced in a study of blood T cells in healthy people across ages. With a J-beta primer mix and a sample-barcoded 5' primer, a second PCR ran roughly 7 to 11 cycles. From the 5' RACE reads, TCRdb called clonotypes with MiXCR, one entry per CDR3 protein. Among about 1.8 million distinct CDR3 sequences, around 50% were seen once, and the ten largest hold over 2%. The specimen sequenced was blood. Source of these receptors: a woman aged 40-49 years in good health.

The genes are TRBV25-1 and TRBJ1-6; D unclear. This CDR3 comprises 14 residues. V was shortened by 4 bases and J by 7 bases, with 11 bases between the two germline ends. Germline V lookup: CDR1 MGHDK, CDR2 SYGVNS. CDR3 protein: CASSVSRRNSPLHF. The CDR3 DNA follows: TGTGCCAGCAGTGTAAGCAGGAGGAATTCACCCCTCCACTTT. Variable domain in full (rest from reference TRBV25-1 and TRBJ1-6): EADIYQTPRYLVIGTGKKITLECSQTMGHDKMYWYQQDPGMELHLIHYSYGVNSTEKGDLSSESTVSRIRTEHFPLTLESARPSHTSQYLCASSVSRRNSPLHFGNGTRLTVT.

The genes are TRBV29-1 and TRBJ2-3, with 14 bases matching TRBD2. CDR3 length: 17 amino acids. Germline CDR1 and CDR2: SQVTM and ANQGSEA. With 6 bases clipped from V and 3 bases from J, the junction kept 11 bases outside the gene matches. The CDR3 bases are TGCAGCGTCGCGACTAGCGGGGGGGCCGGTCGGACAGATACGCAGTATTTT. Encoded protein: CSVATSGGAGRTDTQYF.

The gene calls are TRBV3-1 and TRBJ2-7; D not resolved. Judging by the DNA end, TRBJ2-5 fits better; the J call may be wrong. Germline lookup yields CDR1 LGHDT and CDR2 YNNKEL (reference sequence). The CDR3 spans 14 residues. The CDR3 DNA reads TGTGCCAGCAGCCAGTCGCGGCCACCAGAGACCCAGTACTTC. It is translated as CASSQSRPPETQYF.

CDR3 nucleotide sequence: TGTGCCAGCAGCCAAGACCTAGGCCAGGAGTTCTTC. It is translated as CASSQDLGQEFF. The chain carries TRBV4-2 and TRBJ2-1; D is unclear. The V gene's germline CDR1 is LGHNA and CDR2 YNFKEQ. CDR3 length: 12 residues. V lost 0 bases, J lost 14 bases, and 11 bases lay in between.

Of note for this clonotype: A much larger clone lies one base from this, so it may be a read error. This chain uses TRBV28 with TRBJ2-5, with D uncertain. The tail of the sequence fits TRBJ2-7 better, so the J call may be wrong. The CDR3 runs to 12 residues. Germline V gives CDR1 MDHEN, CDR2 SYDVKM. CDR3 in amino acids: CASSYKYYEQYF. The CDR3 nucleotides read TGTGCCAGCAGTTACAAGTACTACGAGCAGTACTTC.

The CDR3 loop is CASSRQLAGGPKAYNEQFF. The CDR3 coding sequence is TGCGCCAGCAGCCGCCAACTAGCGGGGGGGCCAAAAGCCTACAATGAGCAGTTCTTC. The V and J genes are TRBV5-1 and TRBJ2-1; 13 bases align to TRBD2. The CDR3 totals 19 residues. The germline V gene has CDR1 SGHRS and CDR2 YFSETQ. With 4 bases clipped from V and 2 bases from J, the junction kept 12 bases outside the gene matches. Complete variable domain (other parts from reference TRBV5-1 and TRBJ2-1): KAGVTQTPRYLIKTRGQQVTLSCSPISGHRSVSWYQQTPGQGLQFLFEYFSETQRNKGNFPGRFSGRQFSNSRSEMNVSTLELGDSALYLCASSRQLAGGPKAYNEQFFGPGTRLTVL.

This clonotype was seen at least ten times. The chain uses TRBV20-1 and TRBJ2-7, with TRBD1 identical over 8 bases. CDR1 DFQATT and CDR2 SNEGSKA come from the germline V gene (reference sequence). The CDR3 extends over 14 amino acids. V was clipped by 6 bases and J by 4 bases; unmatched bases: 11. The CDR3 reads CSAPKTGEMYEQYF. CDR3 bases: TGCAGTGCCCCAAAGACAGGGGAGATGTACGAGCAGTACTTC.

This rearrangement joins TRBV7-9 to TRBJ1-2; a possible D gene is TRBD1 (5 bases). The CDR3 spans 15 residues. Trimming pared 4 bases from V and 3 bases from J, leaving 15 bases between. CDR1 SEHNR and CDR2 FQNEAQ come from the germline V gene (reference sequence). CDR3 sequence: CASSYNQGLDYGYTF. CDR3 bases: TGTGCCAGCAGCTACAATCAGGGTTTAGACTATGGCTACACCTTC.

The rearrangement links TRBV28 to TRBJ2-3; 10 bases fit TRBD1. The CDR3 length is 15 residues. Germline values: CDR1 MDHEN, CDR2 SYDVKM. With V trimmed by 5 bases and J by 3 bases, 5 bases remained unmatched. The DNA for the CDR3 is TGTGCCAGCAGTGATGACAGGGGGCAGACAGATACGCAGTATTTT. Translating it yields CASSDDRGQTDTQYF.

This clonotype turned up a few times. The rearrangement links TRBV20-1 to TRBJ2-3, with 9 bases aligning to TRBD1. The CDR3 totals 17 residues. Germline values: CDR1 DFQATT, CDR2 SNEGSKA (reference sequence). The trim removed 0 bases at V and 3 bases at J, leaving 10 bases unmatched. In DNA form, the CDR3 reads TGCAGTGCTAGAGATTGGACGACAGGGGGGAGTACAGATACGCAGTATTTT. Encoded protein: CSARDWTTGGSTDTQYF.

This clonotype was counted once. The chain employs TRBV28 and TRBJ2-1; the D gene could be TRBD1 or TRBD2 (7 bases each). The germline V and J ends were trimmed by 6 bases and 5 bases, with 17 bases remaining between them. The germline V gene has CDR1 MDHEN and CDR2 SYDVKM. The CDR3 extends over 15 amino acids. DNA of the CDR3: TGTGCCAGCAGGCCAGGGGGGGGACTTAACAATGAGCAGTTCTTC. This codes for CASRPGGGLNNEQFF.

V and J are TRBV4-2 and TRBJ1-5; no clear D gene. The CDR3 is 15 amino acids. With 0 bases removed from V and 5 bases from J, the gap between germline ends came to 11 bases. In germline, CDR1 is LGHNA, CDR2 YNFKEQ. The CDR3 bases are TGTGCCAGCAGCCAAGAGACCACACAAGATCAGCCCCAGCATTTT. Translating it yields CASSQETTQDQPQHF.

The chain recombines TRBV6-2 or TRBV6-3 with TRBJ2-7, with TRBD1 identical over 7 bases. The CDR3 has 15 residues. V dropped 2 bases and J dropped 3; count of bases not matched to a gene: 7. Germline CDR1 MNHEY, CDR2 SVGEGT. As DNA, the CDR3 is TGTGCCAGCAGTTACAAAGGGGGCGGATTCTACGAGCAGTACTTC. It is translated as CASSYKGGGFYEQYF.

The chain combines TRBV9 with TRBJ2-7; 7 nucleotides align to TRBD2. With the DNA end fitting TRBJ2-5 better, the J assignment may be wrong. This CDR3 is built from 14 residues. Germline V gene data show CDR1 as SGDLS and CDR2 as YYNGEE. CDR3 amino acids: CASSVGASGETQYF. For the CDR3, the DNA is TGTGCCAGCAGCGTAGGGGCTAGCGGCGAGACCCAGTACTTC.

V gene TRBV4-3 combines with J gene TRBJ2-5; 9 bases align to TRBD1. V lost 4 bases, J lost 2 bases, and 5 bases stayed unmatched. CDR1 and CDR2 (germline): LGHNA, YSLEER. The CDR3 runs to 15 residues. The CDR3 DNA reads TGCGCCAGCAGCCCTAGGACAGGGGAGCAAGAGACCCAGTACTTC. Translating gives CASSPRTGEQETQYF.

The chain combines TRBV7-9 with TRBJ1-5, with D possibly TRBD1 on 6 matching bases. Trimming pared 2 bases from V and 0 bases from J, leaving 17 bases between. Germline CDR1 reads SEHNR; CDR2 reads FQNEAQ (reference sequence). The length of the CDR3 is 18 residues. CDR3 region: CASSLSPGGGYSNQPQHF. The DNA of the CDR3 is TGTGCCAGCAGCTTATCCCCAGGAGGGGGATATAGCAATCAGCCCCAGCATTTT.

The CDR3 region is CAISRVRVNYGYTF. The CDR3 DNA reads TGTGCCATCAGCCGCGTTCGGGTAAACTATGGCTACACCTTC. The genes are TRBV10-3 and TRBJ1-2; D is unresolved. Germline V lookup: CDR1 ENHRY, CDR2 SYGVKD. The CDR3 loop spans 14 amino acids. V was clipped by 6 bases and J by 2 bases, with 13 bases between them.